This T cell receptor (beta chain) appears in the sequencing data of a study of cytomegalovirus exposure and HLA in healthy donors. Study-wide results and limits: Later analysis suggested links between common viral pathogens and several top significant clusters.

PCR was performed using 60 Vbeta and 13 Jbeta primers. Profiling relied on immunoSEQ multiplex PCR, and the TCRdb table lists in-frame clones only, not all of them. This sample yields 150,000 to 200,000 clones, of which around 74% are seen a single time; approximately 2% belongs to the top ten. Comment on this clone: Antigen: not known.

The germline V gene has CDR1 MNHNY and CDR2 SVGAGI (reference sequence). The CDR3 is made up of 16 amino acids. Trimming removed 7 bases from V and 4 bases from J; junction bases left unmatched: 10. The chain has TRBV6-6 and TRBJ2-5; 12 nucleotides line up with TRBD1. This TCR was sampled from a female donor in good health and CMV-seronegative. The sample comprised PBMCs. This CDR3 is CASTPTRGQGAETQYF. CDR3 in DNA: TGTGCCAGCACCCCTACGAGGGGACAGGGGGCAGAGACCCAGTACTTC.